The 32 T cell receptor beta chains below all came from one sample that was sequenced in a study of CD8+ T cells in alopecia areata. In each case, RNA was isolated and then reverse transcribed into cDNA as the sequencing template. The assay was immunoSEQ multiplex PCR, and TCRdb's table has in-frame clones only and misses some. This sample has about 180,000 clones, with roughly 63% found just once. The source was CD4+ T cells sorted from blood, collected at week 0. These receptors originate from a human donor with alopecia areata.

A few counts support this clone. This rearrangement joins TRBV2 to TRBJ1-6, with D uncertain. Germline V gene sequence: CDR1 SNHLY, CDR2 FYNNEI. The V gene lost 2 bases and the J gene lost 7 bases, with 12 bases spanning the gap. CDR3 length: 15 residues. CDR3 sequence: CASSERLLRNSPLHF. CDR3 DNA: TGTGCCAGCAGTGAAAGACTACTGCGAAATTCACCCCTCCACTTT.

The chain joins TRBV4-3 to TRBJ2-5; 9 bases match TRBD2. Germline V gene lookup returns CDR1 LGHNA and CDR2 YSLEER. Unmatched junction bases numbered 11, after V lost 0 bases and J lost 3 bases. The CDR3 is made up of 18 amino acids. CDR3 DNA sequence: TGCGCCAGCAGCCAAGAGGGGACCCGAATAGCGGGGGAAGAGACCCAGTACTTC. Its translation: CASSQEGTRIAGEETQYF.

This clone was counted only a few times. The CDR3 coding sequence is TGTGCCAGCAGCAGAGACCGGACAGGGTGGGATGAAAAACTGTTTTTT. Residues: CASSRDRTGWDEKLFF. This sequence joins TRBV5-6 and TRBJ1-4; the match to TRBD1 covers 8 bases. Trimming took 4 bases from V and 6 from J; bases not matched to a gene: 11. The length of the CDR3 is 16 residues. Germline V gene data show CDR1 as SGHDT and CDR2 as YYEEEE.

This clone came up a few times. The DNA for the CDR3 is TGCGCCAGCTCTCAGGGGTTGACTGAAGCTTTCTTT. Amino acids: CASSQGLTEAFF. The rearrangement links TRBV5-1 to TRBJ1-1; D perhaps matches TRBD1 (6 bases). Trimming stripped 7 bases from V and 5 bases from J, with 12 bases between. The CDR3 has 12 amino acids. CDR1 is SGHRS, CDR2 YFSETQ, per germline.

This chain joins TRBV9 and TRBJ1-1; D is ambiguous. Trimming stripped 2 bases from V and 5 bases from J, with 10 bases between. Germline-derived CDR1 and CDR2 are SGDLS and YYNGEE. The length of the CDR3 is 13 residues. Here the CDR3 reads CASSVTQRTEAFF. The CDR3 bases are TGTGCCAGCAGCGTGACCCAAAGGACTGAAGCTTTCTTT.

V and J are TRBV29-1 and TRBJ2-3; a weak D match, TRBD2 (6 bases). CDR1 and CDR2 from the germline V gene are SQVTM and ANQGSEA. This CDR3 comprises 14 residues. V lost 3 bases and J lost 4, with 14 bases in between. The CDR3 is CSVEGSGSADTQYF. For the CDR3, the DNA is TGCAGCGTTGAGGGTAGCGGTAGTGCAGATACGCAGTATTTT.

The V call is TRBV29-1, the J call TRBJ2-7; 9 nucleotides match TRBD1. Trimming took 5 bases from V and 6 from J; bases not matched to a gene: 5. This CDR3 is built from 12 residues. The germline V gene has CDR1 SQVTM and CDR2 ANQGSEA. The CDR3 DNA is TGCAGCGTTCGACAGGGGGAAGGCGAGCAGTACTTC. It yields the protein CSVRQGEGEQYF.

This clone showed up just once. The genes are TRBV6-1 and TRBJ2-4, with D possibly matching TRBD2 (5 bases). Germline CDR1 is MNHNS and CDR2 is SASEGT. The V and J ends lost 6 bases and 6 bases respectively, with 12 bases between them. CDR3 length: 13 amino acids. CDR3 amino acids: CASSILEGNIQYF. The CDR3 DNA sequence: TGTGCCAGCAGCATCCTCGAGGGAAACATTCAGTACTTC.

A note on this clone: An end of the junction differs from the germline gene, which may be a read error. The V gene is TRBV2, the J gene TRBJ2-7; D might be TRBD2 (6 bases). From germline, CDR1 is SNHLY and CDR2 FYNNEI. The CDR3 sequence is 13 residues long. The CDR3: CASRIGTSSEQYF. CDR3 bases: TGTGCCAGCAGGATCGGGACTTCCTCCGAGCAGTACTTC. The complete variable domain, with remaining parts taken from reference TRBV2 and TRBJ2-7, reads EPEVTQTPSHQVTQMGQEVILRCVPISNHLYFYWYRQILGQKVEFLVSFYNNEISEKSEIFDDQFSVERPDGSNFTLKIRSTKLEDSAMYFCASRIGTSSEQYFGPGTRLTVT.

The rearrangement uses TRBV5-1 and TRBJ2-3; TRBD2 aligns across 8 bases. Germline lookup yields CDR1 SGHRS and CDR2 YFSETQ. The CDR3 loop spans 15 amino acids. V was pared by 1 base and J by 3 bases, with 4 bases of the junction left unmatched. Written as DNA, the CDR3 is TGCGCCAGCAGCTTGATGACTAGCGCTACAGATACGCAGTATTTT. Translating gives CASSLMTSATDTQYF.

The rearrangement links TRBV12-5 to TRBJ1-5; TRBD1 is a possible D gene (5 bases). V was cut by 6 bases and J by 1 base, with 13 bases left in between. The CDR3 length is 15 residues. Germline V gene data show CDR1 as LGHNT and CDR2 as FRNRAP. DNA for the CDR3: TGTGCTAGTGGGCCCGGGGCTTTGAGCAATCAGCCCCAGCATTTT. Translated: CASGPGALSNQPQHF.

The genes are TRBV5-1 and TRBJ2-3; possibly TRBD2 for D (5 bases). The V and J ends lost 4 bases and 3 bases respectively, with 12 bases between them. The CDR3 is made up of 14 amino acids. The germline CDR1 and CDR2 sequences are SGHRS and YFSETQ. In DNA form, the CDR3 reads TGCGCCAGCAGCCGAGACCCGGGGACAGATACGCAGTATTTT. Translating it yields CASSRDPGTDTQYF.

The CDR3: CATRGDLYGYTF. DNA for the CDR3: TGTGCCACCAGAGGGGACCTCTATGGCTACACCTTC. This chain uses TRBV27 with TRBJ1-2, with D possibly being TRBD1 (5 bases). CDR3 length: 12 amino acids. Germline V gives CDR1 MNHEY, CDR2 SMNVEV (reference sequence). Trimming stripped 10 bases from V and 4 bases from J, with 13 bases between.

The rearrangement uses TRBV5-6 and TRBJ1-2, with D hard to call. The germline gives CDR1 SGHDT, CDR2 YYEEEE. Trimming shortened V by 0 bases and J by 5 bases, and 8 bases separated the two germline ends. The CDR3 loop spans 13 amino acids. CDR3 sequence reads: CASSLEQRYGYTF. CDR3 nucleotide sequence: TGTGCCAGCAGCTTGGAACAGCGTTATGGCTACACCTTC.

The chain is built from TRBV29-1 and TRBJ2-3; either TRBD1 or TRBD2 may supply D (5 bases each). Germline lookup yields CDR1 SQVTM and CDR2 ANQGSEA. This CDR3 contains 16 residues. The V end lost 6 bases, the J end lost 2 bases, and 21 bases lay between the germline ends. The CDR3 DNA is TGCAGCGTCCAGCCTCCGGGACCCAAAAACACAGATACGCAGTATTTT. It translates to CSVQPPGPKNTDTQYF.

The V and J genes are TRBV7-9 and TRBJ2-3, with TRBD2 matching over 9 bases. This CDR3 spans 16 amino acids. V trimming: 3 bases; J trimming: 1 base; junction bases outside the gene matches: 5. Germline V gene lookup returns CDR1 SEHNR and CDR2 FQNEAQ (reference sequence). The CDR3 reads CASSFHQRGGTDTQYF. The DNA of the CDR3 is TGTGCCAGCAGCTTCCATCAGCGGGGGGGCACAGATACGCAGTATTTT.

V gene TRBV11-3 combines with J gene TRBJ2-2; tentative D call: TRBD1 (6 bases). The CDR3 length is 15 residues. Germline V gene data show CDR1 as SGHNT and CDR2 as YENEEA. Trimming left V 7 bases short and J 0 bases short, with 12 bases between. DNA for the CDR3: TGTGCCAGCACCCTTCGGACAGCGAACACCGGGGAGCTGTTTTTT. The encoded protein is CASTLRTANTGELFF.

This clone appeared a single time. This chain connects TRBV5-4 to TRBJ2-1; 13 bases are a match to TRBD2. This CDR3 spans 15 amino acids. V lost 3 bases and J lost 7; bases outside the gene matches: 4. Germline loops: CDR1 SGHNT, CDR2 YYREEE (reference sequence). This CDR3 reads CASSSMTSGGNEQFF. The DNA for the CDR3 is TGTGCCAGCAGCTCCATGACTAGCGGGGGGAATGAGCAGTTCTTC. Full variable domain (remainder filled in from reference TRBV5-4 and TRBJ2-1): ETGVTQSPTHLIKTRGQQVTLRCSSQSGHNTVSWYQQALGQGPQFIFQYYREEENGRGNFPPRFSGLQFPNYSSELNVNALELDDSALYLCASSSMTSGGNEQFFGPGTRLTVL.

CDR3 DNA sequence: TGCAGCGTTGCCCCGGGACAGCAGCCAGATACGCAGTATTTT. Protein product: CSVAPGQQPDTQYF. The chain combines TRBV29-1 with TRBJ2-3, with 7 bases that match TRBD1. The germline V gene encodes CDR1 SQVTM and CDR2 ANQGSEA. The CDR3 loop spans 14 amino acids. Trimming cost V 4 bases and J 4 bases; bases outside gene matches: 8.

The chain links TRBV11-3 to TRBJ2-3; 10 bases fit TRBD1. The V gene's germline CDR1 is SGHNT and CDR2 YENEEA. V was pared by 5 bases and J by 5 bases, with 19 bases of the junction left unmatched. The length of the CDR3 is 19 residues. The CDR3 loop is CASSISHLGQGPPIDTQYF. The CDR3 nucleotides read TGTGCCAGCAGCATTAGTCATCTGGGACAGGGGCCTCCGATAGATACGCAGTATTTT. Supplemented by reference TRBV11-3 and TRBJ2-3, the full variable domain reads EAGVVQSPRYKIIEKKQPVAFWCNPISGHNTLYWYLQNLGQGPELLIRYENEEAVDDSQLPKDRFSAERLKGVDSTLKIQPAELGDSAVYLCASSISHLGQGPPIDTQYFGPGTRLTVL.

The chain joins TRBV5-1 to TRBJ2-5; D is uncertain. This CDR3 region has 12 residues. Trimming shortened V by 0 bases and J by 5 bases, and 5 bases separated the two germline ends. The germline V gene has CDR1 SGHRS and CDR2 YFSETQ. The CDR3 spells CASSLEGETQYF. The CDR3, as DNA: TGCGCCAGCAGCTTGGAAGGGGAGACCCAGTACTTC. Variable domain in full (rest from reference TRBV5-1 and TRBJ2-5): KAGVTQTPRYLIKTRGQQVTLSCSPISGHRSVSWYQQTPGQGLQFLFEYFSETQRNKGNFPGRFSGRQFSNSRSEMNVSTLELGDSALYLCASSLEGETQYFGPGTRLLVL.

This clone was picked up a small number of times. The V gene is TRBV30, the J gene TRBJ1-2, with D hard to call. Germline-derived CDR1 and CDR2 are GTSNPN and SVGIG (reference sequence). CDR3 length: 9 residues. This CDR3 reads CTLGYGYTF. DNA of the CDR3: TGTACCTTGGGCTATGGCTACACCTTC.

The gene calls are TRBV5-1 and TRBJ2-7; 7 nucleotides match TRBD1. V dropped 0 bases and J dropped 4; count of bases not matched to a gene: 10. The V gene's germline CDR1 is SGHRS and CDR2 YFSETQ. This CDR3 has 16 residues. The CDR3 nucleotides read TGCGCCAGCAGCTTGGAGACAGGGCTCAATCTTTACGAGCAGTACTTC. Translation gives CASSLETGLNLYEQYF. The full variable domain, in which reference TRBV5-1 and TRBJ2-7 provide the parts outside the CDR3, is KAGVTQTPRYLIKTRGQQVTLSCSPISGHRSVSWYQQTPGQGLQFLFEYFSETQRNKGNFPGRFSGRQFSNSRSEMNVSTLELGDSALYLCASSLETGLNLYEQYFGPGTRLTVT.

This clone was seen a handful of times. Written as DNA, the CDR3 is TGTGCCAGCCAGTCCACTCGGGCAGGGCAATCCTACGAGCAGTACTTC. This gives the protein CASQSTRAGQSYEQYF. This sequence joins TRBV2 and TRBJ2-7; weak D call: TRBD1 (5 bases). Trimming stripped 8 bases from V and 1 base from J, with 21 bases between. Germline loops: CDR1 SNHLY, CDR2 FYNNEI. The CDR3 covers 16 residues.

The CDR3 loop is CASSLVTGGPFSGANVLTF. As DNA, the CDR3 is TGTGCCAGCAGCTTGGTGACAGGGGGCCCGTTCTCTGGGGCCAACGTCCTGACTTTC. The chain joins TRBV7-2 to TRBJ2-6; 10 bases are a match to TRBD1. Germline assignment: CDR1 SGHTA and CDR2 FQGNSA. This CDR3 contains 19 residues. Trimming at V came to 3 bases and at J to 0 bases, leaving 8 bases not matched to a gene.

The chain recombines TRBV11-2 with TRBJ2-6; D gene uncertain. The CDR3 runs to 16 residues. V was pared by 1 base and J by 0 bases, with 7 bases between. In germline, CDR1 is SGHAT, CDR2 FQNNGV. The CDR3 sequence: CASSLATPSGANVLTF. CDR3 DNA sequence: TGTGCCAGCAGCTTAGCGACCCCCTCTGGGGCCAACGTCCTGACTTTC. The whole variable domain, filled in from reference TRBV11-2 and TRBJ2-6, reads EAGVAQSPRYKIIEKRQSVAFWCNPISGHATLYWYQQILGQGPKLLIQFQNNGVVDDSQLPKDRFSAERLKGVDSTLKIQPAKLEDSAVYLCASSLATPSGANVLTFGAGSRLTVL.

As DNA, the CDR3 is TGTGCCAGCAGCCCGGGGAGCTCCGCTCAGTACTTC. Residues: CASSPGSSAQYF. The chain has TRBV14 and TRBJ2-7; the D gene is possibly TRBD2 (5 bases). This CDR3 is built from 12 residues. In germline, CDR1 is SGHDN, CDR2 FVKESK. Trimming cost V 4 bases and J 10 bases, with 14 bases left between them.

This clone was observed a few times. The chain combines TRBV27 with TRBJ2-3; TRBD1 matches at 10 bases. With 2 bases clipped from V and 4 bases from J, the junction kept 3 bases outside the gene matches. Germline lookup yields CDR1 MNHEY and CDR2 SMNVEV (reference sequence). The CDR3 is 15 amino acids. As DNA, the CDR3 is TGTGCCAGCAGTTTACTTGGGACAGGGGCAGATACGCAGTATTTT. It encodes CASSLLGTGADTQYF.

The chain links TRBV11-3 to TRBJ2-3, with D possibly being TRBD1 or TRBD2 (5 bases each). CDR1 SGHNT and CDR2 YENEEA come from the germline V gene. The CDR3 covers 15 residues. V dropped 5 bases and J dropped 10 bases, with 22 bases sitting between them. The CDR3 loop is CASSVPGQGRRAQYF. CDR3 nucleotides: TGTGCCAGCAGCGTTCCGGGGCAGGGCCGGCGGGCGCAGTATTTT.

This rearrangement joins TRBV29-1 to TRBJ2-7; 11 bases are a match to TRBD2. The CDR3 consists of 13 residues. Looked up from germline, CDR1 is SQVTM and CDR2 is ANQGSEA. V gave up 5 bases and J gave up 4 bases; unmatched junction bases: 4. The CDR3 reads CSVTWTSGYEQYF. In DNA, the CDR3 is TGCAGCGTTACCTGGACTAGCGGGTACGAGCAGTACTTC.

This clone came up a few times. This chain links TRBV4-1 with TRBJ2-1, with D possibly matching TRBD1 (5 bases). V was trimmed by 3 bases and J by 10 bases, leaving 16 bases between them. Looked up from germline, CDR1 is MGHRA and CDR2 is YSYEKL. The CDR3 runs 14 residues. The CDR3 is CASSQRVRGGEQFF. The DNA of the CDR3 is TGCGCCAGCAGCCAGAGAGTAAGGGGCGGCGAGCAGTTCTTC.

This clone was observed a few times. CDR3 loop: CASSYSVRANEAFF. The CDR3 DNA reads as TGTGCCAGCAGTTACAGTGTACGGGCTAACGAAGCTTTCTTT. The chain carries TRBV6-5 and TRBJ1-1; D is unclear. This CDR3 spans 14 amino acids. The V and J ends lost 2 bases and 8 bases respectively, with 15 bases between them. The V gene's germline CDR1 is MNHEY and CDR2 SVGAGI.